The clone carrying this TCR beta chain was picked up many times. As yet, its antigen is unknown. The authors prepared the TCRbeta library with unique molecular identifiers. MiXCR, applied by TCRdb to the PCR reads, yields one record per CDR3 protein. This table has 200,000 to 250,000 distinct CDR3 sequences, 20% to 30% appearing once. The data belong to a study of T-cell reconstitution after alpha-beta-depleted transplantation in children. Study-wide results and caveats: The main origin of T-cell counts and diversity one year after transplant was newly produced T cells.

Sample: PBMCs, mostly from graft donor cells, taken 360 days after TCRalphabeta/CD19-depleted stem cell transplant. The receptor was derived from a female patient between 2 and 10 years old who had a stem cell transplant for congenital amegakaryocytic thrombocytopenia, so the T cells may come from the graft donor.

The CDR3 nucleotides read TGTGCCAGCAGAATCGGACAGCTTCTGTACCAAGAGACCCAGTACTTC. It encodes CASRIGQLLYQETQYF. This chain joins TRBV6-2 or TRBV6-3 and TRBJ2-5; D is possibly TRBD1 (6 bases). CDR1 and CDR2 (germline): MNHEY, SVGEGT. V lost 6 bases, J lost 0 bases, and 17 bases lay in between. The CDR3 runs 16 residues.